The next 22 T cell receptor beta chains were all read from a single sample in a study of read filtering for tumor transcriptome and immune sequencing. Molecular barcoded adaptors covering alpha/delta and beta/gamma chains were used on roughly 400 ng RNA. TCRdb redid the calling of the reads with MiXCR, one entry per CDR3 protein. The data contain 100,000 to 150,000 distinct CDR3 sequences, less than 15% of them seen just once; the ten biggest clones take up just under 8.5%. The specimen sequenced was a population of CD138-negative cells sorted from bone marrow. Receptors originate from a donor at least 40 years old with multiple myeloma.

The table lists this clonotype with many counts. The chain uses TRBV5-1 and TRBJ2-5; 10 bases match TRBD2. Losses at the gene ends were 4 bases for V and 4 bases for J; bases not matched to a gene: 4. Germline loops: CDR1 SGHRS, CDR2 YFSETQ. CDR3 length: 14 amino acids. Written as DNA, the CDR3 is TGCGCCAGCAGCCCGGGACTAGCGTTAGAGACCCAGTACTTC. This codes for CASSPGLALETQYF.

This clonotype was counted at least ten times. This rearrangement joins TRBV29-1 to TRBJ2-7, with D possibly matching TRBD1 (6 bases). Germline CDR1 reads SQVTM; CDR2 reads ANQGSEA. The CDR3 covers 12 residues. Trimming took 4 bases from V and 4 from J, leaving 11 bases between them. CDR3 sequence reads: CSVGAGVYEQYF. CDR3 bases: TGCAGCGTTGGGGCAGGGGTGTACGAGCAGTACTTC.

This clonotype appeared many times. The chain employs TRBV29-1 and TRBJ2-3; D could derive from TRBD1 or TRBD2 (5 bases each). CDR3 length: 12 amino acids. Trimming cost V 4 bases and J 4 bases, with 9 bases left between them. CDR1 is SQVTM, CDR2 ANQGSEA, per germline. The CDR3 here is CSVGWDADTQYF. The DNA of the CDR3 is TGCAGCGTTGGCTGGGACGCAGATACGCAGTATTTT.

This clonotype was counted a few times. The chain is built from TRBV11-2 and TRBJ2-7; 13 bases are shared with TRBD2. Germline V gives CDR1 SGHAT, CDR2 FQNNGV. The V gene end was trimmed by 5 bases and the J gene end by 4 bases; junction bases not matched to a gene: 5. This CDR3 comprises 15 residues. As DNA, the CDR3 is TGTGCCAGCAGCCCCGGACTAGCGGGAGAGTACGAGCAGTACTTC. Amino acids: CASSPGLAGEYEQYF.

A remark on this clonotype: Being one base from a much bigger clone, this may be a read error. The gene calls are TRBV7-9 and TRBJ2-1; no clear D gene. Looked up from germline, CDR1 is SEHNR and CDR2 is FQNEAQ (reference sequence). The CDR3 totals 14 residues. The CDR3 DNA sequence: TGTACCAGCAGCTTTGGGGACTCCTACAATGAGCAGTTCTTC. Translation gives CTSSFGDSYNEQFF.

This clonotype was recorded at least ten times. V usage is TRBV6-2 or TRBV6-3 and J usage is TRBJ2-1, with TRBD2 matching over 12 bases. Trimming at V came to 2 bases and at J to 7 bases, leaving 3 bases not matched to a gene. CDR1 and CDR2 from the germline V gene are MNHEY and SVGEGT. The CDR3 runs to 15 residues. In DNA, the CDR3 is TGTGCCAGCAGTTACGGGACTAGCGGGCAGAATGAGCAGTTCTTC. Protein sequence: CASSYGTSGQNEQFF.

The genes are TRBV7-9 and TRBJ2-1; a possible D gene is TRBD1 (6 bases). Germline V gene data show CDR1 as SEHNR and CDR2 as FQNEAQ (reference sequence). The V gene lost 5 bases and the J gene lost 4 bases, with 15 bases spanning the gap. The CDR3 contains 15 residues. CDR3 sequence: CASSQGQMIYNEQFF. The CDR3 bases are TGTGCCAGCAGCCAGGGACAAATGATATACAATGAGCAGTTCTTC.

With respect to this clonotype: This may be a read error: a much more frequent sequence differs by one nucleotide. This chain uses TRBV7-3 with TRBJ2-3; 13 positions agree with TRBD2. Trimming cost V 3 bases and J 3 bases; bases outside gene matches: 12. Germline CDR1 is SGHTA and CDR2 is FQGTGA. There are 19 residues in the CDR3. In DNA form, the CDR3 reads TGTGCCAGCAGCTTCGCCGGGACTAGCGGGACCGGGAGGACAGATACGCAGTATTTT. It yields the protein CASSFAGTSGTGRTDTQYF.

Turning to this clonotype: This may stem from a read error, because a much larger clone lies one nucleotide away. The rearrangement links TRBV7-8 to TRBJ2-1, with D possibly called TRBD1 or TRBD2 (5 bases each). Germline V CDR1 and CDR2: SGHVS, FQNEAQ. Trimming cost V 5 bases and J 2 bases, with 25 bases left between them. This CDR3 is 19 amino acids long. The CDR3 bases are TGTGCCAGCAGCCGCCAAGGGATGGGACCCTATCCGGCCTACAATGAGCAGTTCTTC. This codes for CASSRQGMGPYPAYNEQFF.

V is TRBV12-3 or TRBV12-4 and J is TRBJ1-5; D remains ambiguous. The CDR3 length is 16 residues. Deletions cut 6 bases from V and 3 bases from J, with 18 bases between. CDR3 residues: CASSPGEAGPNQPQHF. As DNA, the CDR3 is TGTGCCAGCAGCCCCGGGGAGGCCGGACCCAATCAGCCCCAGCATTTT.

This clonotype was recorded at least ten times. The chain couples TRBV29-1 to TRBJ1-1; D call uncertain. CDR3 length: 14 amino acids. The germline V gene has CDR1 SQVTM and CDR2 ANQGSEA. V was trimmed by 1 base and J by 1 base, leaving 10 bases between them. The CDR3: CSVEARQRNTEAFF. The DNA of the CDR3 is TGCAGCGTTGAAGCCCGGCAGCGGAACACTGAAGCTTTCTTT.

This clonotype was recorded many times. The chain recombines TRBV3-1 with TRBJ2-2; 10 bases match TRBD2. J lost 6 bases, V lost 0 bases, and 4 bases had no gene match. The CDR3 has 16 residues. CDR1 and CDR2 from the germline V gene are LGHDT and YNNKEL (reference sequence). Here the CDR3 reads CASSQDWLAGAGELFF. CDR3 in DNA: TGTGCCAGCAGCCAAGACTGGCTAGCGGGAGCCGGGGAGCTGTTTTTT.

The rearrangement joins TRBV19 to TRBJ2-2; unclear D gene. Trimming shortened V by 1 base and J by 1 base, and 7 bases separated the two germline ends. CDR3 length: 15 amino acids. The germline gives CDR1 LNHDA, CDR2 SQIVND (reference sequence). This CDR3 is CASSIGQVNTGELFF. The CDR3 DNA reads as TGTGCCAGTAGTATAGGGCAGGTGAACACCGGGGAGCTGTTTTTT.

This clonotype was found many times. V gene TRBV6-5 combines with J gene TRBJ2-7; 7 bases map to TRBD2. The length of the CDR3 is 15 residues. Looked up from germline, CDR1 is MNHEY and CDR2 is SVGAGI. With 5 bases clipped from V and 9 bases from J, the junction kept 16 bases outside the gene matches. The CDR3 nucleotides read TGTGCCAGCAGTCCTCTTGCGGGGGAGCTGAAGGGGCAGTACTTC. This sequence encodes CASSPLAGELKGQYF.

Remarks on this clonotype: This could be a read error, since a much larger clone is one nucleotide away. CDR3 bases: TGTGTCAGCAGCCTCGACCCAAATAGGGCAGATACGCAGTATTTT. It translates to CVSSLDPNRADTQYF. The chain uses TRBV3-1 and TRBJ2-3; D not certain. CDR1 is LGHDT, CDR2 YNNKEL, per germline (reference sequence). There are 15 residues in the CDR3.

Remarks on this clonotype: Being one base from a much bigger clone, this may be a read error. The V and J genes are TRBV18 and TRBJ1-5, with unresolved D. Germline-derived CDR1 and CDR2 are KGHSH and LQKENI. This CDR3 contains 14 residues. Deletions cut 6 bases from V and 6 bases from J, with 15 bases between. This chain's CDR3 is CASSPQRAGQPQHF. The CDR3 bases are TGTGCCAGCTCGCCTCAGCGGGCGGGTCAGCCCCAGCATTTT.

As for this clonotype: Relative to the germline gene, one junction end is altered; a read error may explain this. This chain links TRBV6-5 with TRBJ2-7; the D is unclear. The CDR3 is 19 amino acids. CDR1 and CDR2 from the germline V gene are MNHEY and SVGAGI. CDR3 coding DNA: TGTGACAGCAGGACCCCGAGACTTCCTTGGGCGGTGAGCTCCTACGGGCAGTACTTC. It yields the protein CDSRTPRLPWAVSSYGQYF.

Concerning this clonotype itself: A much bigger clone sits one base away, suggesting this may be a read error. J is TRBJ2-1 and V is TRBV30, with a tentative D call TRBD2 (5 bases). From germline, CDR1 is GTSNPN and CDR2 SVGIG (reference sequence). CDR3 length: 12 amino acids. For the CDR3, the DNA is TGTGCCTGGGACCCGGGGTATAATGAGCAGCTCTTC. It encodes CAWDPGYNEQLF.

This clonotype was seen many times. The J gene is TRBJ2-1, the V gene TRBV7-8, with D perhaps given as TRBD1 or TRBD2 (5 bases each). V was clipped by 2 bases and J by 8 bases, with 16 bases between them. Germline lookup yields CDR1 SGHVS and CDR2 FQNEAQ. CDR3 length: 15 amino acids. This CDR3 is CASSLFGAGEYEQFF. The CDR3 nucleotides are TGTGCCAGCAGCTTATTTGGGGCTGGGGAGTATGAGCAGTTCTTC. Drawing the rest from reference TRBV7-8 and TRBJ2-1, the complete variable domain is GAGVSQSPRYKVAKRGQDVALRCDPISGHVSLFWYQQALGQGPEFLTYFQNEAQLDKSGLPSDRFFAERPEGSVSTLKIQRTQQEDSAVYLCASSLFGAGEYEQFFGPGTRLTVL.

This clonotype has at least ten counts. The V and J genes are TRBV7-3 and TRBJ2-7; D not certain. Germline CDR1 reads SGHTA; CDR2 reads FQGTGA. The CDR3 spans 13 residues. Trimming removed 0 bases at V and 6 bases at J, with 9 bases between. CDR3 bases: TGTGCCAGCAGCTTAACGTCGGGTCTCGAGCAGTACTTC. Amino acids: CASSLTSGLEQYF.

As regards this clonotype: A read error is possible here, since a much larger clone lies one base away. The chain carries TRBV7-9 and TRBJ2-2; 7 bases match TRBD1. Germline V gene sequence: CDR1 SEHNR, CDR2 FQNEAQ (reference sequence). This CDR3 has 16 residues. The CDR3 loop is CVSSLYRGWIPGELFF. CDR3 DNA: TGTGTCAGCAGCCTATACAGGGGTTGGATTCCCGGGGAGCTGTTTTTT.

This clonotype was counted ten times or more. This chain links TRBV7-6 with TRBJ1-2; 7 bases agree with TRBD1. Trimming cost V 0 bases and J 4 bases; bases outside gene matches: 2. CDR1 SGHVS and CDR2 FNYEAQ come from the germline V gene. This CDR3 region has 14 residues. The CDR3 DNA is TGTGCCAGCAGCTTAGCAGGGGGCACCTATGGCTACACCTTC. Its translation is CASSLAGGTYGYTF.